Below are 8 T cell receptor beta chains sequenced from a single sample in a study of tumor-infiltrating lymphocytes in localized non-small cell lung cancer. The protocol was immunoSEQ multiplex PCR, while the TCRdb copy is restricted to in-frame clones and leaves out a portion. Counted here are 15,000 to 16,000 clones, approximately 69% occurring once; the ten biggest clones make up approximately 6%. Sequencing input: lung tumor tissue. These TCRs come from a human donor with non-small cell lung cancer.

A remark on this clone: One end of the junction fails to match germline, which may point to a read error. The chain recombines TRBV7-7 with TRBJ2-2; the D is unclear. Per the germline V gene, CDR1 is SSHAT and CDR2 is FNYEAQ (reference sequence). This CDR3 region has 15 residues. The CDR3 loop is CASSLSMVDTGELFF. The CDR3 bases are TGTGCTAGCAGCTTGAGTATGGTAGACACCGGGGAGCTGTTTTTT.

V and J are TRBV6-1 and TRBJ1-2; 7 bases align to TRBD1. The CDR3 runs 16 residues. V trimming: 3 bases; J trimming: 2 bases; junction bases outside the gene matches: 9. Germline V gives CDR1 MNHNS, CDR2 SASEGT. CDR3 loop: CASSDPHRTGNYGYTF. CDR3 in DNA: TGTGCCAGCAGTGATCCTCACCGGACAGGCAACTATGGCTACACCTTC.

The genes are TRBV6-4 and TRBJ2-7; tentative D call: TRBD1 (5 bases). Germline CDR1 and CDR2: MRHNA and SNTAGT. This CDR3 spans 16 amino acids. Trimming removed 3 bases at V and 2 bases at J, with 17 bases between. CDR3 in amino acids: CASSDLDGAKPYEQYF. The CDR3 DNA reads TGTGCCAGCAGTGATCTAGATGGGGCTAAACCCTACGAGCAGTACTTC.

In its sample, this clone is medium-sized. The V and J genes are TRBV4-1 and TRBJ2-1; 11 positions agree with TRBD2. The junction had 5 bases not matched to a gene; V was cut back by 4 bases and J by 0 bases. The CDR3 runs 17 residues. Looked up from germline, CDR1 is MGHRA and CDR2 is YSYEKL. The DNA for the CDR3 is TGCGCCAGCAGCCTCCGACTAGCGGGGAGCTCCTACAATGAGCAGTTCTTC. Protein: CASSLRLAGSSYNEQFF.

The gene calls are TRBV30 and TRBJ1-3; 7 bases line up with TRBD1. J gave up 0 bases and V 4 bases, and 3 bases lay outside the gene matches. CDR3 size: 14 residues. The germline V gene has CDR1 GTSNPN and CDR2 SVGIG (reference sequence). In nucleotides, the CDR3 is TGTGCCTGGAATACAGGGGACTCTGGAAACACCATATATTTT. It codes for CAWNTGDSGNTIYF.

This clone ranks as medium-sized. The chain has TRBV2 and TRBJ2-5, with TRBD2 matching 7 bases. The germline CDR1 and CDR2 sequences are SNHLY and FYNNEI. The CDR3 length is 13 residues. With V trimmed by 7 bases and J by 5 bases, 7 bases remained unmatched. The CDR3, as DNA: TGTGCCAGCATGGGCGGGAGCCGGGAGACCCAGTACTTC. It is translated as CASMGGSRETQYF. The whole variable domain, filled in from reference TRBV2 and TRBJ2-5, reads EPEVTQTPSHQVTQMGQEVILRCVPISNHLYFYWYRQILGQKVEFLVSFYNNEISEKSEIFDDQFSVERPDGSNFTLKIRSTKLEDSAMYFCASMGGSRETQYFGPGTRLLVL.

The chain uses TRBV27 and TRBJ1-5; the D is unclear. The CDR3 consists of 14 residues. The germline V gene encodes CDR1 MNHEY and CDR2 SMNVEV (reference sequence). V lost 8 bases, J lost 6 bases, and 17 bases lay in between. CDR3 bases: TGTGCCAGCGGCCCCATTGTAGTAGGTCAGCCCCAGCATTTT. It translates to CASGPIVVGQPQHF.

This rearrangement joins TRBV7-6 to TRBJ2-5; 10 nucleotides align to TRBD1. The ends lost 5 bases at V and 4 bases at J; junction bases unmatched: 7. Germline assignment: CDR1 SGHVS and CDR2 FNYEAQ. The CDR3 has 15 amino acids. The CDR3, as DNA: TGTGCCAGCAGCCCTGGACAGGGGGGAAGAGAGACCCAGTACTTC. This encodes CASSPGQGGRETQYF.